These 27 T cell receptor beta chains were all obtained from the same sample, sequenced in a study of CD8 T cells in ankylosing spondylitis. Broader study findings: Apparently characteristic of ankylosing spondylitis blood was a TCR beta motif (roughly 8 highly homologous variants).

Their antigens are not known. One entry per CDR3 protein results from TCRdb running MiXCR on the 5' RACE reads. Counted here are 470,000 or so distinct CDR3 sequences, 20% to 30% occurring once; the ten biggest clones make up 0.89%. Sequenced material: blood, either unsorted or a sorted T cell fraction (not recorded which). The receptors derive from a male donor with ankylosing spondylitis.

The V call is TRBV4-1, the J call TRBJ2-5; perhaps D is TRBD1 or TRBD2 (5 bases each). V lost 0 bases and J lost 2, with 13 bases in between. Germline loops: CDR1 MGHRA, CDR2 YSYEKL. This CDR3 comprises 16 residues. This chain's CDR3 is CASSQEWDEGQETQYF. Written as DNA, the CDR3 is TGCGCCAGCAGCCAAGAATGGGATGAGGGGCAAGAGACCCAGTACTTC.

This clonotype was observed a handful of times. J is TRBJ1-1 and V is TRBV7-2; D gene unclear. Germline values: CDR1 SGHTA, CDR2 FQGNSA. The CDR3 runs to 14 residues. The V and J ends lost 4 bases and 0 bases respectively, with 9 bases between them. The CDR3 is CASSSQRMNTEAFF. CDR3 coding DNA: TGTGCCAGCAGCTCCCAACGGATGAACACTGAAGCTTTCTTT.

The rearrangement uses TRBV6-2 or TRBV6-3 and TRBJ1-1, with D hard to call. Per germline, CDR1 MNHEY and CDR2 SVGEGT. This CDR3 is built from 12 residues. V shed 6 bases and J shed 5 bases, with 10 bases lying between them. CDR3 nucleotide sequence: TGTGCCAGCAGACAAGAACAGACTGAAGCTTTCTTT. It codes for CASRQEQTEAFF.

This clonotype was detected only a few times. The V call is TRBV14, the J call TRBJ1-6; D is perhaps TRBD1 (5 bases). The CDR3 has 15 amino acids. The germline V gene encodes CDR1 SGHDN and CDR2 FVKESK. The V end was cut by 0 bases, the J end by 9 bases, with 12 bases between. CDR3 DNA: TGTGCCAGCAGCCAAGAGGGGAGGGGAGGTTCACCCCTCCACTTT. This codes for CASSQEGRGGSPLHF.

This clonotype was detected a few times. CDR3 loop: CSATRGYGYTF. The CDR3 nucleotides read TGCAGTGCTACCCGGGGCTATGGCTACACCTTC. The chain combines TRBV20-1 with TRBJ1-2; the D is unclear. CDR1 DFQATT and CDR2 SNEGSKA come from the germline V gene (reference sequence). V was pared by 4 bases and J by 4 bases, with 7 bases between. This CDR3 is 11 amino acids long.

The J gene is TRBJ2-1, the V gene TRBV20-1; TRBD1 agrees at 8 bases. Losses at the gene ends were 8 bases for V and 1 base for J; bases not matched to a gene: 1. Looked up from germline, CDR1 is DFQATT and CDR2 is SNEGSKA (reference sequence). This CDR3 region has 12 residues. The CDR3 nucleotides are TGCAGTCAGGGGGCGTCCTACAATGAGCAGTTCTTC. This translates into CSQGASYNEQFF.

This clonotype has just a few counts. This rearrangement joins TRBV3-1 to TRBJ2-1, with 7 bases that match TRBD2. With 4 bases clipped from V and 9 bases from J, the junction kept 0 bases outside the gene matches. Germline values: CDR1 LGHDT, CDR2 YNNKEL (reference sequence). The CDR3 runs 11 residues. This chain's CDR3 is CASSPSGEQFF. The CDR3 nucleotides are TGTGCCAGCAGCCCTAGCGGTGAGCAGTTCTTC.

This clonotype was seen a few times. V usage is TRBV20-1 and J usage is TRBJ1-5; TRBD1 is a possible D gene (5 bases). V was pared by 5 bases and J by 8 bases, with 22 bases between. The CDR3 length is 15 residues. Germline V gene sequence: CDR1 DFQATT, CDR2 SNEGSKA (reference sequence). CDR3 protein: CSAGGGRDFKEPQHF. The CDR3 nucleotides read TGCAGTGCTGGAGGAGGAAGGGACTTCAAGGAGCCCCAGCATTTT.

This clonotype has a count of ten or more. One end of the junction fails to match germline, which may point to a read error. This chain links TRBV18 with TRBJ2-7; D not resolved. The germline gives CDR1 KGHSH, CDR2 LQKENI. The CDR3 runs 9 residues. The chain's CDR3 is CASSHEQYF. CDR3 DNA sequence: TGTGCCAGCTCCCACGAGCAGTACTTC.

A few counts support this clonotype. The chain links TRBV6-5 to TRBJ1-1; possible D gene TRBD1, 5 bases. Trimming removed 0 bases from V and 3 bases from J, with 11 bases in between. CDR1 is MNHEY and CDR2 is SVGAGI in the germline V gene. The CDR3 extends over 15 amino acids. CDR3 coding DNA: TGTGCCAGCAGTTACTCGGGGGAAGGGTACACTGAAGCTTTCTTT. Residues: CASSYSGEGYTEAFF.

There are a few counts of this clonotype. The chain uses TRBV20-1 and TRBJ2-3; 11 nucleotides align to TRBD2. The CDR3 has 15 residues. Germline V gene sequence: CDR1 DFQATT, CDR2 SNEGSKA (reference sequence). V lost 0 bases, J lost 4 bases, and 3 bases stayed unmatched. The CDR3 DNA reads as TGCAGTGCTAGAGATACTAGCGGGAGCCCAGATACGCAGTATTTT. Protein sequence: CSARDTSGSPDTQYF.

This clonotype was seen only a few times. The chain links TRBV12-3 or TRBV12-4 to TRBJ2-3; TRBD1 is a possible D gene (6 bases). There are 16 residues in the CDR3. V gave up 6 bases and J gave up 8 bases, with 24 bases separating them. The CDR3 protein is CASRPGRDQGGGTQYF. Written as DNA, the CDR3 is TGTGCCAGCAGACCAGGCCGGGATCAAGGGGGTGGTACGCAGTATTTT.

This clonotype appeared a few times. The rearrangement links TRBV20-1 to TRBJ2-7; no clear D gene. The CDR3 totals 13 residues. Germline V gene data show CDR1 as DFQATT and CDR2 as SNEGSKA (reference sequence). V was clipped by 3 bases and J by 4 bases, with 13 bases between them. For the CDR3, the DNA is TGCAGTGCTAGTTCCAACGACGGTTACGAGCAGTACGTC. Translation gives CSASSNDGYEQYV.

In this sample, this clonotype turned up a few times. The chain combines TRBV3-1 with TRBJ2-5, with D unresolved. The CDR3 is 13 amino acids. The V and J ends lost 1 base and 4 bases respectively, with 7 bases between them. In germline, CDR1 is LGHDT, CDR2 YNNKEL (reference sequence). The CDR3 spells CASSQGSGETQYF. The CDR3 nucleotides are TGTGCCAGCAGCCAAGGGTCGGGAGAGACCCAGTACTTC.

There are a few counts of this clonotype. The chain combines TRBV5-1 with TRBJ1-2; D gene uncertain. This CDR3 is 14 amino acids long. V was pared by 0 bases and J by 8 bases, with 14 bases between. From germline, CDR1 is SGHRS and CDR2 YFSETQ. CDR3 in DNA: TGCGCCAGCAGCTTGGGGTCAGACGTCGGCGGCTACACCTTC. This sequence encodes CASSLGSDVGGYTF.

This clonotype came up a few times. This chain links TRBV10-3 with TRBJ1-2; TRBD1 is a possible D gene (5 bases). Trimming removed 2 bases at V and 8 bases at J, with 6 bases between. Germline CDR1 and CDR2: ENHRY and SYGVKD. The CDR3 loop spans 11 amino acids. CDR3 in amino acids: CAISERGGYTF. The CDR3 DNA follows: TGTGCCATCAGTGAGAGGGGCGGCTACACCTTC.

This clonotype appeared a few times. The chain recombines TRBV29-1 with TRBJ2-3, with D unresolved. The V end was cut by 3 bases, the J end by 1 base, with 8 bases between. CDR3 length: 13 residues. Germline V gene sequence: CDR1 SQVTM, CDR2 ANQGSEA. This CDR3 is CSVDAQGTDTQYF. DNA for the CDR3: TGCAGCGTTGATGCTCAGGGCACAGATACGCAGTATTTT.

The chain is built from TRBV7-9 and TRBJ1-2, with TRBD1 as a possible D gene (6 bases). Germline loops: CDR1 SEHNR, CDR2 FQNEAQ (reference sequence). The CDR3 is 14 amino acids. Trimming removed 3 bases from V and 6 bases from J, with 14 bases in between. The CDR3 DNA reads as TGTGCCAGCAGCTTGACCCCAGGGGAAGATGGCTACACCTTC. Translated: CASSLTPGEDGYTF.

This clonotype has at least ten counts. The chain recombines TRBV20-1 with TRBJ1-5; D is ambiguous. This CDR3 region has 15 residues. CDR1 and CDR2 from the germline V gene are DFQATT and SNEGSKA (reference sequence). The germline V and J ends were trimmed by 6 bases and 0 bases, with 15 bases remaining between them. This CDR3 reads CSATRDFYSNQPQHF. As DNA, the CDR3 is TGCAGTGCCACCCGGGATTTTTATAGCAATCAGCCCCAGCATTTT.

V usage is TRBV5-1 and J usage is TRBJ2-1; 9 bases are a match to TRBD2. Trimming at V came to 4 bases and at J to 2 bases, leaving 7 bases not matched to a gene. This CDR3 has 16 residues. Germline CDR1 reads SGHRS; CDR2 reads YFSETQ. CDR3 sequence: CASSAGLAFTYNEQFF. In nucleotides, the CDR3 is TGCGCCAGCAGCGCCGGACTAGCGTTTACCTACAATGAGCAGTTCTTC.

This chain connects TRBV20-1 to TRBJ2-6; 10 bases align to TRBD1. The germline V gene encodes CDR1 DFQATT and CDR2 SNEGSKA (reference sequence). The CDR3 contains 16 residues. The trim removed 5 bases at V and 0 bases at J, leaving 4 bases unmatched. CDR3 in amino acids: CSADRGLSSGANVLTF. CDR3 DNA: TGCAGTGCTGACAGGGGGCTTAGCTCTGGGGCCAACGTCCTGACTTTC.

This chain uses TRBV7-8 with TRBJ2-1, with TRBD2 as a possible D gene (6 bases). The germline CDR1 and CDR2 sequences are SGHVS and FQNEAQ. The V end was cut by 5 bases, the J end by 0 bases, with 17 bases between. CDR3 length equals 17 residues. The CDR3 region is CASSPKTRSTSYNEQFF. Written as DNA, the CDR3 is TGTGCCAGCAGCCCAAAGACTAGATCCACCTCCTACAATGAGCAGTTCTTC.

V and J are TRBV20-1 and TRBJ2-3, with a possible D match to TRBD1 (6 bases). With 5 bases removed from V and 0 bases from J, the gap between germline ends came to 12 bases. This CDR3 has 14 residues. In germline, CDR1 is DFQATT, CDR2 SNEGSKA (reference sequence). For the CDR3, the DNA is TGCAGTGCTCTCTGGGGGCCTAGCACAGATACGCAGTATTTT. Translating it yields CSALWGPSTDTQYF.

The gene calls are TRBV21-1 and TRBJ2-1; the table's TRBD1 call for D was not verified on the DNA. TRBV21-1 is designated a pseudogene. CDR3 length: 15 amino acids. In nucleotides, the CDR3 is TGTGCCAGCACCGACCCCCGGGTTCCAGACAATGAGCAGTTCTTC. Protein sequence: CASTDPRVPDNEQFF.

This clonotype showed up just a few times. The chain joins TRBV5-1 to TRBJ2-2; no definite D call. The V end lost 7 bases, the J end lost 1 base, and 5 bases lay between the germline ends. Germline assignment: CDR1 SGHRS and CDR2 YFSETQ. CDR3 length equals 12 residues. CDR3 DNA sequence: TGCGCCAGCGGGGAGAACACCGGGGAGCTGTTTTTT. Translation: CASGENTGELFF.

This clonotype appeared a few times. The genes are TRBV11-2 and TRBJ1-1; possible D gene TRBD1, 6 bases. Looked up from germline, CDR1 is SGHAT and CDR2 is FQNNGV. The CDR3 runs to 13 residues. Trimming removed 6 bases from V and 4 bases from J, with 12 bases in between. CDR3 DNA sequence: TGTGCCAGCAGTTCGGACAGAACCACTGAAGCTTTCTTT. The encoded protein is CASSSDRTTEAFF. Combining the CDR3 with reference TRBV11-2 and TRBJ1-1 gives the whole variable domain EAGVAQSPRYKIIEKRQSVAFWCNPISGHATLYWYQQILGQGPKLLIQFQNNGVVDDSQLPKDRFSAERLKGVDSTLKIQPAKLEDSAVYLCASSSDRTTEAFFGQGTRLTVV.

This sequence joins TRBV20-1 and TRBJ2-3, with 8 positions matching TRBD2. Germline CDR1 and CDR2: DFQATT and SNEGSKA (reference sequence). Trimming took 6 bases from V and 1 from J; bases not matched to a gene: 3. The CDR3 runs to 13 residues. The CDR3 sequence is CSAYGGGTDTQYF. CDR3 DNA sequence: TGCAGTGCCTACGGGGGGGGCACAGATACGCAGTATTTT.